This entry is about one TCR beta chain. This receptor's antigen is unknown. Base-call qualities are not available, and no considerably larger clone is one nucleotide away. This record belongs to a study of cytomegalovirus exposure and HLA in healthy donors listed by TCRdb under 2017. About the investigation overall: According to a later analysis, one platform produced both the 100 to 150 validation repertoires and the 666 repertoires of the first cohort. High-throughput TCR immunosequencing, statistical association of individual TCRs with disease status, and machine learning were combined to predict cytomegalovirus infection status. The study was designed to test whether signatures of past pathogen exposure could be identified by cataloging public T cell receptors. Along with the approximately 670-subject first cohort, a separate validation cohort of over 90 different subjects was used.

Paper-wide results and their limitations: A few of the identified cytomegalovirus-associated TCR beta chains were confirmed in vitro to be specific for cytomegalovirus antigens. Most TCR sequences were observed very rarely across donors, whereas some public TCRs were present in many individuals. It was suggested by the authors that the approach could potentially be generalized to other disease states and immunological phenotypes. The validation cohort had no HLA typing available for a later analysis, so co-occurrence within that cohort was assessed over all 120 or so repertoires. The study listed 150 to 200 TCR beta chains as associated with cytomegalovirus. Subsequent analysis determined that TCRs grouped into clusters in the first cohort also showed a tendency toward co-occurrence across the roughly 130 validation repertoires, and roughly 95% of cluster scores exceeded 0. Cytomegalovirus status was reported to be diagnosed by the classifier with high specificity and sensitivity in both the original and validation cohorts.

The CDR3, cysteine through phenylalanine, is 13 amino acids long. This entry keeps only the CDR3 DNA: 39 bases, framed from base 1. Germline trimming amounts to 9 bases on V and 4 bases on J, with 8 as the count of junction bases outside the gene matches. From a lookup of the germline V gene (reference sequence), CDR1 and CDR2 are SEHNR and FQNEAQ. The donors belonged to the validation cohort of about 120 subjects, which was separate from the roughly 700-subject first cohort. Library preparation employed the immunoSEQ multiplex PCR assay. Under the source paper's analysis protocol: A statistical classification framework was built for diagnosing cytomegalovirus status from the catalog of TCR beta chain sequences. The table was pulled from immuneACCESS by TCRdb, which kept in-frame rearrangements only. Such tables lose some clones; where checked, under half of the loss comes from unresolved V genes, and the rest has no known cause. From that table come the V and J calls and clone size; the DNA was used to work out D and trimming. Present in this sample are 90,000 to 150,000 clones, 85% to 90% of which were seen just once. The ten most abundant clones make up just under 6.5% of the sample.

The source is a woman between 18 and 30 years old in good health and CMV-seropositive. The chain is assembled from TRBV7-9 and TRBJ2-5, with 7 bases aligning to TRBD1. The sample consisted of PBMCs. The CDR3 region reads CASRGGGGETQYF. The DNA reads as follows: TGTGCCAGTCGAGGGGGCGGCGGAGAGACCCAGTACTTC. The entire variable domain, with the stretches around the CDR3 drawn from the reference TRBV7-9 and TRBJ2-5 proteins, is DTGVSQNPRHKITKRGQNVTFRCDPISEHNRLYWYRQTLGQGPEFLTYFQNEAQLEKSRLLSDRFSAERPKGSFSTLEIQRTEQGDSAMYLCASRGGGGETQYFGPGTRLLVL.